Presented here are 21 T cell receptor beta chains from one specimen sequenced in a study of T cell responses to AZD1222 COVID-19 vaccine. The method was immunoSEQ multiplex PCR; TCRdb's version includes in-frame clones alone and lacks a portion of them. The sample lists about 180,000 clones, more than 80% occurring once. The specimen was peripheral blood, collected on day 0 of AZD1222 vaccination. These receptors all come from an adult in good health.

The chain couples TRBV6-2 or TRBV6-3 to TRBJ1-2, with TRBD1 matching over 10 bases. Germline V gives CDR1 MNHEY, CDR2 SVGEGT. The J segment lost 6 bases and the V segment lost 0 bases, leaving 7 bases of the junction unmatched. This CDR3 contains 16 residues. CDR3 in DNA: TGTGCCAGCAGTTACTCGGGCGACAGGGGGCATAATGGCTACACCTTC. Amino acids: CASSYSGDRGHNGYTF.

The V and J genes are TRBV9 and TRBJ2-1, with D possibly called TRBD1 or TRBD2 (7 bases each). CDR1 SGDLS and CDR2 YYNGEE come from the germline V gene. Trimming removed 4 bases at V and 9 bases at J, with 17 bases between. The CDR3 consists of 14 residues. CDR3: CASSPSGRGGEQFF. The CDR3 coding sequence is TGTGCCAGCAGCCCGTCCGGCAGGGGGGGTGAGCAGTTCTTC.

V and J are TRBV7-2 and TRBJ2-7; 12 nucleotides agree with TRBD2. The V segment lost 5 bases and the J segment 2 bases; nucleotides outside the gene matches: 4. CDR1 is SGHTA and CDR2 is FQGNSA in the germline V gene. The CDR3 loop spans 15 amino acids. Here the CDR3 DNA reads TGTGCCAGCAGCCCCACTAGCGGGGGGACCTACGAGCAGTACTTC. Translated, it gives CASSPTSGGTYEQYF. The full variable domain, with the rest looked up from reference TRBV7-2 and TRBJ2-7, is GAGVSQSPSNKVTEKGKDVELRCDPISGHTALYWYRQSLGQGLEFLIYFQGNSAPDKSGLPSDRFSAERTGGSVSTLTIQRTQQEDSAVYLCASSPTSGGTYEQYFGPGTRLTVT.

The V call is TRBV11-2, the J call TRBJ2-3; 9 bases map to TRBD2. Germline loops: CDR1 SGHAT, CDR2 FQNNGV. After removal of 1 base from V and 5 bases from J, the junction contained 7 bases not matched to a gene. The CDR3 has 16 amino acids. CDR3 coding DNA: TGTGCCAGCAGCTTAGGGCCTAGCGGGGAGAAAGATACGCAGTATTTT. Its protein product is CASSLGPSGEKDTQYF.

This clone was seen once. The chain combines TRBV19 with TRBJ2-7; the match to TRBD2 covers 9 bases. Germline values: CDR1 LNHDA, CDR2 SQIVND (reference sequence). The length of the CDR3 is 13 residues. V lost 10 bases to trimming and J lost 2 bases; unmatched junction nucleotides: 6. CDR3 sequence (DNA): TGTGCCACCGCTAGCGGGGTGACCTACGAGCAGTACTTC. This gives the protein CATASGVTYEQYF.

V gene TRBV10-3 combines with J gene TRBJ1-5; tentatively, D is TRBD1 (6 bases). The CDR3 runs 14 residues. With 6 bases removed from V and 6 bases from J, the gap between germline ends came to 15 bases. CDR1 and CDR2 (germline): ENHRY, SYGVKD. The CDR3 protein is CAIRAGGVSQPQHF. The CDR3 DNA reads as TGTGCCATCAGGGCGGGGGGCGTCAGTCAGCCCCAGCATTTT.

V is TRBV19 and J is TRBJ2-2; the D gene could be TRBD1 or TRBD2 (5 bases each). Trimming took off 5 bases at V and 4 bases at J, with 14 bases between the two ends. The CDR3 extends over 15 amino acids. Germline V gene sequence: CDR1 LNHDA, CDR2 SQIVND (reference sequence). The CDR3 DNA follows: TGTGCCAGTAGTCGGACCGGGACGGTCACCGGGGAGCTGTTTTTT. Amino acids: CASSRTGTVTGELFF. Supplemented by reference TRBV19 and TRBJ2-2, the full variable domain reads DGGITQSPKYLFRKEGQNVTLSCEQNLNHDAMYWYRQDPGQGLRLIYYSQIVNDFQKGDIAEGYSVSREKKESFPLTVTSAQKNPTAFYLCASSRTGTVTGELFFGEGSRLTVL.

The rearrangement joins TRBV7-9 to TRBJ1-2, with TRBD1 as a possible D gene (5 bases). This CDR3 region has 15 residues. CDR1 SEHNR and CDR2 FQNEAQ come from the germline V gene (reference sequence). Trimming removed 5 bases at V and 2 bases at J, with 15 bases between. CDR3 DNA sequence: TGTGCCAGCAGCGGAAGGGCCAGGGCGAACTATGGCTACACCTTC. This encodes CASSGRARANYGYTF.

This clone was recorded once. The V gene is TRBV7-8, the J gene TRBJ1-1; 8 nucleotides match TRBD1. The CDR3 sequence is 14 residues long. J lost 5 bases, V lost 2 bases, and 4 bases had no gene match. The germline CDR1 and CDR2 sequences are SGHVS and FQNEAQ. The DNA for the CDR3 is TGTGCCAGCAGCTTAACCGACAGGGGAACTGAAGCTTTCTTT. Translated: CASSLTDRGTEAFF.

V and J are TRBV9 and TRBJ2-3; D ambiguous. The V and J ends lost 2 bases and 1 base respectively, with 5 bases between them. From germline, CDR1 is SGDLS and CDR2 YYNGEE. The CDR3 is made up of 13 amino acids. The CDR3: CASSVDRTDTQYF. DNA of the CDR3: TGTGCCAGCAGCGTGGATCGCACAGATACGCAGTATTTT.

This clone occurred a few times. This chain joins TRBV15 and TRBJ1-6; D might be TRBD1 (6 bases). Trimming took 6 bases from V and 7 from J, leaving 16 bases between them. The CDR3 length is 15 residues. Germline lookup yields CDR1 LNHNV and CDR2 YYDKDF (reference sequence). The CDR3 sequence is CATSPRTGYNSPLHF. The CDR3 DNA follows: TGTGCCACCAGTCCCCGAACAGGGTACAATTCACCCCTCCACTTT.

The rearrangement joins TRBV13 to TRBJ2-1; the match to TRBD2 covers 11 bases. V shed 5 bases, J shed 9 bases, and the junction held 6 bases outside the gene matches. The CDR3 is 14 residues long. Per germline, CDR1 PRHDT and CDR2 FYEKMQ (reference sequence). CDR3 nucleotide sequence: TGTGCCAGCAGCAAACTAGCGGGGGCAGGTGAGCAGTTCTTC. It yields the protein CASSKLAGAGEQFF.

This chain links TRBV27 with TRBJ1-4; tentatively, D is TRBD1 (5 bases). Germline values: CDR1 MNHEY, CDR2 SMNVEV (reference sequence). Trimming shortened V by 5 bases and J by 6 bases, and 16 bases separated the two germline ends. This CDR3 is 15 amino acids long. In DNA, the CDR3 is TGTGCCAGCAGTCGGACACAGGCGTTGCATGAAAAACTGTTTTTT. It translates to CASSRTQALHEKLFF.

The rearrangement links TRBV20-1 to TRBJ2-2; D unclear. V was shortened by 1 base and J by 7 bases, with 4 bases between the two germline ends. CDR3 length: 11 amino acids. Germline values: CDR1 DFQATT, CDR2 SNEGSKA (reference sequence). CDR3 sequence: CSARALGELFF. CDR3 bases: TGCAGTGCTAGAGCGCTCGGGGAGCTGTTTTTT.

V and J are TRBV6-5 and TRBJ2-5; the D is unclear. Trimming left V 6 bases short and J 7 bases short, with 15 bases between. The CDR3 has 13 residues. Germline V gene data show CDR1 as MNHEY and CDR2 as SVGAGI. CDR3 nucleotide sequence: TGTGCCAGCAGCTTTACTCCGGACGGGACCCAGTACTTC. Amino acid sequence: CASSFTPDGTQYF.

This chain connects TRBV19 to TRBJ2-2; TRBD1 aligns across 7 bases. The V and J ends lost 0 bases and 5 bases, in that order; junction bases with no gene match: 12. Per the germline V gene, CDR1 is LNHDA and CDR2 is SQIVND (reference sequence). The CDR3 has 18 residues. CDR3 DNA: TGTGCCAGTAGTATAGATAAGGACCGGACAGGTGAAACCGGGGAGCTGTTTTTT. This sequence encodes CASSIDKDRTGETGELFF.

V and J are TRBV5-6 and TRBJ1-5, with D possibly TRBD1 on 5 matching bases. V lost 3 bases and J 0 bases, leaving 10 bases between the germline ends. Germline V gene sequence: CDR1 SGHDT, CDR2 YYEEEE. This CDR3 spans 15 amino acids. The CDR3 is CASSSEGYSNQPQHF. CDR3 DNA: TGTGCCAGCAGCTCGGAGGGGTATAGCAATCAGCCCCAGCATTTT.

V usage is TRBV19 and J usage is TRBJ2-3; no reliable D call. Germline V CDR1 and CDR2: LNHDA, SQIVND (reference sequence). V dropped 5 bases and J dropped 3 bases, with 12 bases sitting between them. The CDR3 is made up of 14 amino acids. In DNA form, the CDR3 reads TGTGCCAGTAGTCCGTGGTCCCAAACAGATACGCAGTATTTT. Protein product: CASSPWSQTDTQYF.

This rearrangement joins TRBV13 to TRBJ2-7; TRBD1 aligns across 8 bases. Germline V lookup: CDR1 PRHDT, CDR2 FYEKMQ (reference sequence). The V and J ends lost 5 bases and 3 bases, in that order; junction bases with no gene match: 9. The CDR3 totals 15 residues. CDR3 DNA sequence: TGTGCCAGCAGCACCGCCGGGACAGGAATCTACGAGCAGTACTTC. Its protein product is CASSTAGTGIYEQYF.

The chain uses TRBV29-1 and TRBJ1-1; a possible D gene is TRBD1 (5 bases). The CDR3 is made up of 13 amino acids. The germline CDR1 and CDR2 sequences are SQVTM and ANQGSEA. V lost 3 bases and J lost 1, with 9 bases in between. The CDR3 region has the DNA TGCAGCGTTGATGTGCAGGGGAACACTGAAGCTTTCTTT. It is translated as CSVDVQGNTEAFF.

The chain couples TRBV4-3 to TRBJ2-7, with 10 bases that match TRBD1. The V gene's germline CDR1 is LGHNA and CDR2 YSLEER. The CDR3 is made up of 15 amino acids. Trimming took 1 base from V and 4 from J; bases not matched to a gene: 4. CDR3 sequence: CASSQGTGGLYEQYF. CDR3 bases: TGCGCCAGCAGCCAAGGGACAGGGGGATTATACGAGCAGTACTTC.